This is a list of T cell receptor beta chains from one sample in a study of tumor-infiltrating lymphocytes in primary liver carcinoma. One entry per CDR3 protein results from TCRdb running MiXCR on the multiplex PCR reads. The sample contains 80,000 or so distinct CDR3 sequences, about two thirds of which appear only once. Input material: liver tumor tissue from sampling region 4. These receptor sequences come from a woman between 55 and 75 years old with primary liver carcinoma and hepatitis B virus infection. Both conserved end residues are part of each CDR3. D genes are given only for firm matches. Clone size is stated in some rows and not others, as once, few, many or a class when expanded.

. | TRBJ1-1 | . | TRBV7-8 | TGTGCCAGCAGCTTAGGACTGGACACTGAAGCTTCCTTT | CASSLGLDTEASF
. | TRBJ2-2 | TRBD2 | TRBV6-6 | TGTGCCGGCAGGAGCGGGATTAGCACCGGGGAGCTGTTTTTT | CAGRSGISTGELFF
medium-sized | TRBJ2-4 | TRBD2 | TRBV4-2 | TGTGCCAGCAGCCAAGAGTCCCCTAGCGGGAGGGTAGGGCCAGGAAACATTCAGTACTTC | CASSQESPSGRVGPGNIQYF
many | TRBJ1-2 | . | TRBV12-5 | TGTGCTAGTGGTCCCCAAGGGTCTCGCTATGGCTACACCTTC | CASGPQGSRYGYTF
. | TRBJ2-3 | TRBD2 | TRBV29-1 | TGCAGCGTAATGCGGGGGAACGCAGATACGCAGTATTTT | CSVMRGNADTQYF
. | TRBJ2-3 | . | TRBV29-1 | TGCAGCGTTGAAGCGTTGGGCAGGGCGGTTGTTAGCAGAGATACGCAGTATTTT | CSVEALGRAVVSRDTQYF
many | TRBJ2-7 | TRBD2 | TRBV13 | TGTGCCAGCAGCTTCCTCTGGAGCGGGAGGGCCAGCGAGCAGTACTTC | CASSFLWSGRASEQYF
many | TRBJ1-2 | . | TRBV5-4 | TGTGCCAGCAGCCCGGGAGAGGGTGGCTACACCTTC | CASSPGEGGYTF
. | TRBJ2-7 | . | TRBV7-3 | TGTGCCAGCACCCTTGTGGAGGCTAGGTACGAGCAGTACTTC | CASTLVEARYEQYF
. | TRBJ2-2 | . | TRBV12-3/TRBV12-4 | TGTGCCAGCAGTTTAAGGGTCCACCAGGTCAGGGAGCTGCTTTTT | CASSLRVHQVRELLF
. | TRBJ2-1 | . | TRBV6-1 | TGTGCCAACATCGTAGGGGTGGATTACAATGAGCAGTTCTTC | CANIVGVDYNEQFF
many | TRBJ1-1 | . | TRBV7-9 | TGTGCCAGCACCTCTTTGACGGACTGGGTGAACACTGAAGCTTTCTTT | CASTSLTDWVNTEAFF
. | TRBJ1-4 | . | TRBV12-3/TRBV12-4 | TGTGCCAACATGGGTTTTGTAAGACTGTTTTTT | CANMGFVRLFF
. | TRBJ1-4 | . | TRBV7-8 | TGTGCCAGCAGCTTGGAGTTAGGTGAAAAACTGTTTTTT | CASSLELGEKLFF
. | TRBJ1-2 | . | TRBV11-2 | TGTGCCAACAGTCCCGGGACGGGATATGGCTACACCTTC | CANSPGTGYGYTF
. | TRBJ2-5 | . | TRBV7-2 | TGTGCCAGCAGCTTACGCTACCAAGAGACCCAGTACTTC | CASSLRYQETQYF
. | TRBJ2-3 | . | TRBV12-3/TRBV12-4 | TGTGCCAGCAGTTTAGGAGTCTCCCCACAGCTTGATACGCACTATTTT | CASSLGVSPQLDTHYF